This is a list of T cell receptor beta chains from one sample in a study of shared T cell receptors in the human thymus. Some clones are missing from TCRdb's copy, which holds only in-frame ones; the method was immunoSEQ multiplex PCR. The data hold around 65,000 clones, with roughly 96% observed a single time. Sequencing input: thymocytes. These receptors were taken from a human donor. CDR3s include the opening cysteine and the closing phenylalanine or tryptophan. Each record gives: clone size, V gene, J gene, D gene, CDR3 DNA, CDR3 protein. The D gene is left open where the match is weak. Clone size is shown for a subset of rows, as once, few, many or a class of expanded clone.

abundance: NA; v_gene: TRBV7-2; j_gene: TRBJ1-1; d_gene: NA; CDR3nt: TGTGCCAGCAGCTTACTTCGGCATAGGGGGAACACTGAAGCTTTCTTT; CDR3aa: CASSLLRHRGNTEAFF
abundance: NA; v_gene: TRBV5-1; j_gene: TRBJ1-3; d_gene: NA; CDR3nt: TGCGCCAGCAGCTCCGGACGGAATCAAAACTCTGGAAACACCATATATTTT; CDR3aa: CASSSGRNQNSGNTIYF
abundance: NA; v_gene: TRBV18; j_gene: TRBJ2-3; d_gene: NA; CDR3nt: TGTGCCAGCTCACCTTTTTTCCTCACTAAGAGCACAGATACGCAGTATTTT; CDR3aa: CASSPFFLTKSTDTQYF
abundance: NA; v_gene: TRBV19; j_gene: TRBJ1-2; d_gene: NA; CDR3nt: TGTGCCAGTAGTATAGGATCGCTACCCTTCTGGGGGTATGGCTACACCTTC; CDR3aa: CASSIGSLPFWGYGYTF
abundance: NA; v_gene: TRBV7-9; j_gene: TRBJ2-3; d_gene: TRBD2; CDR3nt: TGTGCCAGCAGCTTAATAGCGGGGGGGTTCGGCACAGATACGCAGTATTTT; CDR3aa: CASSLIAGGFGTDTQYF
abundance: NA; v_gene: TRBV5-1; j_gene: TRBJ2-1; d_gene: NA; CDR3nt: TGCGCCAGCAGCTTGGCCTTCGGACTACTCTACAATGAGCAGTTCTTC; CDR3aa: CASSLAFGLLYNEQFF
abundance: NA; v_gene: TRBV12-5; j_gene: TRBJ2-3; d_gene: NA; CDR3nt: TGTGCTAGTGGTCCTTCCTGGACTCGCACAGATACGCAGTATTTT; CDR3aa: CASGPSWTRTDTQYF
abundance: NA; v_gene: TRBV6-1; j_gene: TRBJ2-5; d_gene: NA; CDR3nt: TGTGCCAGCAGTGGTGAGGGGGGGTATGGAGAGACCCAGTACTTC; CDR3aa: CASSGEGGYGETQYF
abundance: NA; v_gene: TRBV19; j_gene: TRBJ1-5; d_gene: TRBD1; CDR3nt: TGTGCCAGTAGGGACAGGGTTCGCAATCAGCCCCAGCATTTT; CDR3aa: CASRDRVRNQPQHF
abundance: NA; v_gene: TRBV4-3; j_gene: TRBJ1-5; d_gene: NA; CDR3nt: TGCGCCAGCAGCCAAGAGGCCGGGTATCAGCCCCAGCATTTT; CDR3aa: CASSQEAGYQPQHF
abundance: NA; v_gene: TRBV19; j_gene: TRBJ2-3; d_gene: NA; CDR3nt: TGTGCCAGTAGTATAGGAGGAGATACGCAGTATTTT; CDR3aa: CASSIGGDTQYF
abundance: NA; v_gene: TRBV4-3; j_gene: TRBJ2-3; d_gene: NA; CDR3nt: TGCGCCAGCAGCCAAGATCCACAGGGAGAAACAGATACGCAGTATTTT; CDR3aa: CASSQDPQGETDTQYF
abundance: NA; v_gene: TRBV7-2; j_gene: TRBJ1-1; d_gene: NA; CDR3nt: TGTGCCAGCAGCCGACAGAACACTGAAGCTTTCTTT; CDR3aa: CASSRQNTEAFF
abundance: NA; v_gene: TRBV11-1; j_gene: TRBJ2-7; d_gene: NA; CDR3nt: TGTGCCAGCAGCTTAGACCGGGAGCCGGGACGTCAGCCTTGGGTTGAGCAGTACTTC; CDR3aa: CASSLDREPGRQPWVEQYF
abundance: NA; v_gene: TRBV11-2; j_gene: TRBJ1-3; d_gene: NA; CDR3nt: TGTGCCAGCAGCTTAGTTGAGTACTCGTCCATATATTTT; CDR3aa: CASSLVEYSSIYF
abundance: NA; v_gene: TRBV19; j_gene: TRBJ2-7; d_gene: NA; CDR3nt: TGTGCCAGTAGTATGGGACATACCTACGAGCAGTACTTC; CDR3aa: CASSMGHTYEQYF
abundance: NA; v_gene: TRBV6-1; j_gene: TRBJ1-5; d_gene: NA; CDR3nt: TGTGCCAGCGTGACGAGGGGTGACGTGGTTCAGCCCCAGCATTTT; CDR3aa: CASVTRGDVVQPQHF
abundance: NA; v_gene: TRBV5-4; j_gene: TRBJ2-5; d_gene: TRBD1; CDR3nt: TGTGCCAGCAGCCGCCAGGGACAGTTCCAAGAGACCCAGTACTTC; CDR3aa: CASSRQGQFQETQYF
abundance: NA; v_gene: TRBV5-1; j_gene: TRBJ1-4; d_gene: NA; CDR3nt: TGCGCCAGCAGCCCAAACCGCGGTGAAAAACTGTTTTTT; CDR3aa: CASSPNRGEKLFF
abundance: NA; v_gene: TRBV5-1; j_gene: TRBJ2-1; d_gene: NA; CDR3nt: TGCGCCAGCAGCTTCTACAATGAGCAGTTCTTC; CDR3aa: CASSFYNEQFF
abundance: NA; v_gene: TRBV4-2; j_gene: TRBJ2-5; d_gene: TRBD1; CDR3nt: TGTGCCAGCAGCCAAGATCAGGCCAGGGGGCGAAAAGAGACCCAGTACTTC; CDR3aa: CASSQDQARGRKETQYF
abundance: NA; v_gene: TRBV6-6; j_gene: TRBJ1-2; d_gene: NA; CDR3nt: TGTGCCAGCAGTTACTCAGTAAAGGAGTCCTATGGCTACACCTTC; CDR3aa: CASSYSVKESYGYTF
abundance: NA; v_gene: TRBV21-1; j_gene: TRBJ1-3; d_gene: NA; CDR3nt: TGTGCCAGCATAAAAAAGGGGGGCAGACAAGAAAACACCATATATTTT; CDR3aa: CASIKKGGRQENTIYF
abundance: NA; v_gene: TRBV29-1; j_gene: TRBJ2-5; d_gene: NA; CDR3nt: TGCAGCGCCGACCGTCAAGAGACCCAGTACTTC; CDR3aa: CSADRQETQYF
abundance: once; v_gene: TRBV29-1; j_gene: TRBJ2-1; d_gene: TRBD1; CDR3nt: TGCAGCATCCGGATGGGTCAACCCCGCAGGGGGCCGAACTACAATGAGCAGTTCTTC; CDR3aa: CSIRMGQPRRGPNYNEQFF
abundance: NA; v_gene: TRBV2; j_gene: TRBJ2-3; d_gene: TRBD2; CDR3nt: TGTGCCAGCAGTGGGACAGGAAGACTAGCGGGGGGAGAAGTAGATACGCAGTATTTT; CDR3aa: CASSGTGRLAGGEVDTQYF
abundance: once; v_gene: TRBV27; j_gene: TRBJ1-5; d_gene: NA; CDR3nt: TGTGCCAGCAGAACGGGGGGGCTTCATAGCAATCAGCCCCAGCATTTT; CDR3aa: CASRTGGLHSNQPQHF